This TCR beta chain was sequenced during a study of T cells in Graves' hyperthyroidism and ophthalmopathy (dated by TCRdb to between 2018 and 2021). Study-level background: Peripheral blood was sampled at the time of initial diagnosis, prior to any treatment. The study also compared thyroid tissue and blood T-cell repertoires from about six Graves' hyperthyroidism patients. Prospective prediction of ophthalmopathy was tested in an independent validation cohort of fewer than 20 hyperthyroidism patients and approximately 17 patients who later progressed to ophthalmopathy. Once sampling was done, hyperthyroidism patients were given methimazole at a starting dose of 30 mg daily, whereas ophthalmopathy patients were given high-dose intravenous methylprednisolone. The paper describes TCR Vbeta CDR3 sequencing of about 140 peripheral blood samples, made up of about 41 ophthalmopathy patients, 70 to 75 hyperthyroidism patients and some 17 progressor patients. The 75 to 100 discovery patients were divided at random into training and test sets in a 7:3 ratio. A discovery cohort of roughly 100 patients, about 44 with Graves' ophthalmopathy and roughly 59 with stable Graves' hyperthyroidism, was used to find distinguishing TCR V-J signatures.

Overall study outcomes, separate from this receptor: Ophthalmopathy was separated from stable hyperthyroidism by a 13 V-J signature model, with approximately 85% sensitivity and 81% to 83% specificity obtained in cross-validation and 80%/75% obtained in testing. Most expanded thyroid clonotypes (frequency above 0.001) were also found in blood, which suggests that blood repertoires may mirror thyroid immune responses. In validation, progression to ophthalmopathy was predicted by the model with approximately 67% sensitivity and about 72% specificity, a median of about 6.4 months before onset. Sample size was not statistically predetermined, and blinding of investigators to group allocation was not performed.

The TCR beta CDR3 regions were amplified from the RNA transcripts. For the first round of RT-PCR on the TCR CDR3, the HTBI primer set was used together with the Qiagen OneStep RT-PCR kit. Libraries were constructed in a second round of multiplex PCR, after which size selection and purification were performed. The libraries were sequenced on an Illumina HiSeq2000 using paired-end 100 bp reads. The authors' pipeline ran thus. SOAPnuke was used to process the raw data, throwing out any read that contained adapters or uncalled bases, had a mean Phred below 15, or lacked an exact constant-primer or identifier match. High-quality paired reads were merged with COPE v1.2.5, and unique nucleotide sequences were defined as clonotypes. MiTCR v1.1 was used to align the clonotypes against IMGT TRBV, TRBD and TRBJ reference segments. Only V-J combinations with frequency above 0.0001, covering about 99% of repertoires, were analysed. A TCS score was defined as the ratio between F50 (clonal expansion) and ExV (chaos), using BLOSUM62-based TCRdist between CDR3 peptides within each V-J. Welch's t-statistics and random forest reduced 500 to 650 V-J features to 13, which were used in a naive Bayes classifier (R e1071). TCRdb redid the processing of the public reads, applying fastp at Q25 and MiXCR, and retained in-frame beta chains. Rows matching on CDR3 protein sequence are summarized as one entry with the most common DNA and genes. TCRdb assigned the V and J calls; the authors' analysis was not used. The sample contains over 400,000 distinct CDR3 sequences, roughly 14% of them found a single time. The ten largest clones capture about 12% of the sample.

In the ophthalmopathy patients, disease was moderately to severely active, with a Clinical Activity Score of 3 or more, a NOSPECS grade of 4 or more, and a duration of less than 3 months. The study excluded patients with uncontrolled infections, other autoimmune diseases, pregnancy or lactation. Diagnoses were established on the basis of clinical symptoms, serum thyroxine and TRAb, thyroid ultrasound, and orbital computed tomography. Ficoll-Paque density gradient centrifugation was used to isolate PBMCs from approximately 11 ml of fresh peripheral blood. Total RNA was extracted using Trizol reagent, and RNA quality was assessed on an Agilent 2100 Bioanalyzer. In its sample, this clonotype was seen a few times. Its antigen is still unknown. No base quality values were provided; no much bigger clone lies one nucleotide off. The CDR3, cysteine through phenylalanine, is 15 amino acids long. Only the CDR3 DNA is retained, 45 bases long and in frame from the first base. CDR1 and CDR2 (MGHDK, SYGVNS) derive from the germline V gene. The germline ends are 12 bases apart after V is trimmed by 4 bases and J by 1 base.

The sequence was collected from a man aged 18 to 29 with Graves' ophthalmopathy. The chain joins TRBV25-1 to TRBJ2-3; tentative D gene TRBD2, with 5 bases matching. The sequenced material came from blood. Here the CDR3 is given as CASSALARGTDTQYF. At the DNA level, the sequence is TGTGCCAGCAGTGCCCTAGCTAGGGGCACAGATACGCAGTATTTT.